The 28 T cell receptor beta chains below come from one sample, sequenced in a study of shared clonotypes between healthy human individuals. Produced via immunoSEQ multiplex PCR; TCRdb's table is partial and in-frame only. Of 850,000 to 1,200,000 clones detected, around 74% appear once; the ten largest clones hold about 1.5%. The sequenced sample consisted of memory CD4+ T cells sorted from blood. Regarding subset: CD45RA-negative fraction. All receptors come from a young man in good health.

The chain is built from TRBV5-1 and TRBJ2-1; 7 nucleotides align to TRBD1. Germline loops: CDR1 SGHRS, CDR2 YFSETQ. Trimming cost V 0 bases and J 9 bases; bases outside gene matches: 3. The CDR3 totals 13 residues. In nucleotides, the CDR3 is TGCGCCAGCAGCTTGGACAGGGGAGCTGAGCAGTTCTTC. Protein: CASSLDRGAEQFF.

This chain joins TRBV5-5 and TRBJ1-4; the D is unclear. The CDR3 has 15 residues. V lost 4 bases and J lost 8, with 18 bases in between. The germline CDR1 and CDR2 sequences are SGHKS and YYEKEE (reference sequence). As DNA, the CDR3 is TGTGCCAGCAGCCGCCGACTTGGTGGTAGCGAAAAACTGTTTTTT. Translating it yields CASSRRLGGSEKLFF.

In this sample, this clone turned up a few times. V is TRBV11-2 and J is TRBJ1-2; weak D call: TRBD1 (5 bases). The germline V gene encodes CDR1 SGHAT and CDR2 FQNNGV. V shed 5 bases and J shed 4 bases, with 17 bases lying between them. This CDR3 spans 15 amino acids. The CDR3 loop is CASSTRRDGFYGYTF. CDR3 nucleotides: TGTGCCAGCAGCACCAGAAGGGACGGATTCTATGGCTACACCTTC.

This chain links TRBV9 with TRBJ2-1; 14 bases match TRBD2. The J segment lost 4 bases and the V segment lost 4 bases, leaving 7 bases of the junction unmatched. Looked up from germline, CDR1 is SGDLS and CDR2 is YYNGEE. CDR3 length: 17 residues. CDR3 region: CASSLGLAGGEYNEQFF. Here the CDR3 DNA reads TGTGCCAGCAGCCTCGGACTAGCGGGGGGCGAATACAATGAGCAGTTCTTC.

The rearrangement uses TRBV2 and TRBJ2-7; 9 nucleotides agree with TRBD2. CDR3 length: 14 residues. V lost 4 bases, J lost 3 bases, and 4 bases stayed unmatched. CDR1 is SNHLY and CDR2 is FYNNEI in the germline V gene. Here the CDR3 reads CASSGTSVSYEQYF. CDR3 DNA: TGTGCCAGCAGTGGGACTAGCGTAAGCTACGAGCAGTACTTC.

This sequence joins TRBV28 and TRBJ2-7; 7 bases are shared with TRBD1. V was pared by 5 bases and J by 2 bases, with 9 bases of the junction left unmatched. This CDR3 spans 15 amino acids. Looked up from germline, CDR1 is MDHEN and CDR2 is SYDVKM. CDR3 in amino acids: CASSHIMGQTYEQYF. For the CDR3, the DNA is TGTGCCAGCAGTCACATAATGGGACAGACCTACGAGCAGTACTTC. Based on the CDR3 plus reference TRBV28 and TRBJ2-7, the full variable domain is DVKVTQSSRYLVKRTGEKVFLECVQDMDHENMFWYRQDPGLGLRLIYFSYDVKMKEKGDIPEGYSVSREKKERFSLILESASTNQTSMYLCASSHIMGQTYEQYFGPGTRLTVT.

The chain combines TRBV10-3 with TRBJ1-2, with TRBD1 matching over 9 bases. V gave up 0 bases and J gave up 3 bases; unmatched junction bases: 8. This CDR3 contains 17 residues. Germline values: CDR1 ENHRY, CDR2 SYGVKD. Here the CDR3 DNA reads TGTGCCATCAGTGAGTCGAGGCCGGGACAGGGTGACTATGGCTACACCTTC. Translated: CAISESRPGQGDYGYTF.

This chain joins TRBV10-3 and TRBJ2-1, with 10 bases that match TRBD2. The CDR3 is 15 amino acids. Germline V gene lookup returns CDR1 ENHRY and CDR2 SYGVKD. V dropped 4 bases and J dropped 7; count of bases not matched to a gene: 7. This CDR3 is CAISATSGIANEQFF. The CDR3 nucleotides are TGTGCCATCAGTGCTACTAGCGGGATTGCGAATGAGCAGTTCTTC.

V gene TRBV7-9 combines with J gene TRBJ1-6; 11 bases match TRBD1. With 4 bases clipped from V and 7 bases from J, the junction kept 6 bases outside the gene matches. Germline CDR1 is SEHNR and CDR2 is FQNEAQ (reference sequence). This CDR3 contains 16 residues. The CDR3 DNA reads TGTGCCAGCAGCTCGGGACAGGGGGAAGGGAATTCACCCCTCCACTTT. It yields the protein CASSSGQGEGNSPLHF. Based on the CDR3 plus reference TRBV7-9 and TRBJ1-6, the full variable domain is DTGVSQNPRHKITKRGQNVTFRCDPISEHNRLYWYRQTLGQGPEFLTYFQNEAQLEKSRLLSDRFSAERPKGSFSTLEIQRTEQGDSAMYLCASSSGQGEGNSPLHFGNGTRLTVT.

This clone was counted between two and nine times. This sequence joins TRBV6-5 and TRBJ2-7; D is uncertain. Trimming removed 2 bases at V and 7 bases at J, with 12 bases between. The length of the CDR3 is 13 residues. The germline V gene has CDR1 MNHEY and CDR2 SVGAGI. As DNA, the CDR3 is TGTGCCAGCAGTTACGTTCCTTTCGGGGAGCAGTACTTC. It specifies CASSYVPFGEQYF.

This clone was seen a handful of times. J is TRBJ2-2 and V is TRBV6-1; D unresolved. Deletions cut 2 bases from V and 4 bases from J, with 8 bases between. This CDR3 is 14 amino acids long. Germline CDR1 is MNHNS and CDR2 is SASEGT. The CDR3 sequence: CASSEYVSTGELFF. Written as DNA, the CDR3 is TGTGCCAGCAGTGAATACGTGAGCACCGGGGAGCTGTTTTTT.

In this sample, this clone turned up a few times. The chain recombines TRBV6-1 with TRBJ1-1; TRBD1 aligns across 7 bases. This CDR3 has 14 amino acids. Trimming at V came to 4 bases and at J to 7 bases, leaving 9 bases not matched to a gene. The germline V gene has CDR1 MNHNS and CDR2 SASEGT. The CDR3 is CASSVSIDRDEAFF. In nucleotides, the CDR3 is TGTGCCAGCAGTGTCAGCATCGACAGGGATGAAGCTTTCTTT.

The DNA for the CDR3 is TGTGCCAGCAGCCCCTCGAAGGGTCTCCTCACAGATACGCAGTATTTT. Protein: CASSPSKGLLTDTQYF. The chain recombines TRBV7-9 with TRBJ2-3; D remains ambiguous. CDR1 is SEHNR and CDR2 is FQNEAQ in the germline V gene (reference sequence). V shed 5 bases and J shed 2 bases, with 17 bases lying between them. CDR3 length equals 16 residues.

The chain employs TRBV7-9 and TRBJ2-1, with D possibly matching TRBD2 (6 bases). CDR3 length: 13 amino acids. Germline V gives CDR1 SEHNR, CDR2 FQNEAQ (reference sequence). V was cut by 5 bases and J by 8 bases, with 13 bases left in between. The CDR3 DNA follows: TGTGCCAGCAGCACCCCGGGACTCGATGAGCAGTTCTTC. Translated, it gives CASSTPGLDEQFF.

The chain combines TRBV18 with TRBJ2-6, with a weak D call TRBD1 (6 bases). Germline values: CDR1 KGHSH, CDR2 LQKENI. The ends were cut back, 5 bases at V and 0 bases at J, with 11 bases in the middle. The CDR3 spans 16 residues. As DNA, the CDR3 is TGTGCCAGCTCAAATCAGGGGACCTCTGGGGCCAACGTCCTGACTTTC. Its protein product is CASSNQGTSGANVLTF.

The chain is built from TRBV5-4 and TRBJ1-5; 7 bases line up with TRBD1. CDR1 is SGHNT, CDR2 YYREEE, per germline (reference sequence). Trimming took 7 bases from V and 2 from J; bases not matched to a gene: 12. The CDR3 is 16 residues long. Here the CDR3 reads CASVRPGGFCNQPQHF. The CDR3 DNA follows: TGTGCCAGCGTACGACCAGGGGGGTTTTGCAATCAGCCCCAGCATTTT.

The gene calls are TRBV29-1 and TRBJ2-1; weak D call: TRBD2 (6 bases). Per the germline V gene, CDR1 is SQVTM and CDR2 is ANQGSEA. V gave up 3 bases and J gave up 5 bases, with 14 bases separating them. CDR3 length: 14 amino acids. Here the CDR3 reads CSVDRELTDNEQFF. The DNA for the CDR3 is TGCAGCGTTGATCGGGAGCTGACAGACAATGAGCAGTTCTTC.

This chain uses TRBV7-2 with TRBJ2-2; 8 nucleotides match TRBD2. Germline CDR1 SGHTA, CDR2 FQGNSA. The CDR3 is made up of 15 amino acids. Trimming at V came to 3 bases and at J to 5 bases, leaving 5 bases not matched to a gene. The DNA for the CDR3 is TGTGCCAGCAGCTTGCCCCGGGGGGGGACCGGGGAGCTGTTTTTT. This sequence encodes CASSLPRGGTGELFF.

The gene calls are TRBV6-1 and TRBJ1-1; D is ambiguous. CDR3 length equals 13 residues. Trimming removed 3 bases at V and 3 bases at J, with 8 bases between. The germline gives CDR1 MNHNS, CDR2 SASEGT. The CDR3 nucleotides read TGTGCCAGCAGTGAGGGTAGGTACACTGAAGCTTTCTTT. Residues: CASSEGRYTEAFF.

This chain uses TRBV6-5 with TRBJ1-2; D is possibly TRBD1 (5 bases). This CDR3 contains 15 residues. Per the germline V gene, CDR1 is MNHEY and CDR2 is SVGAGI. Between the trimmed V and J ends, which lost 2 bases and 4 bases, there was a span of 14 bases. The CDR3 region has the DNA TGTGCCAGCAGTTACATGGGGGGTGTTTCCTATGGCTACACCTTC. This translates into CASSYMGGVSYGYTF.

J is TRBJ1-4 and V is TRBV7-9; tentative D call: TRBD1 (5 bases). V was pared by 5 bases and J by 5 bases, with 15 bases between. This CDR3 is 15 amino acids long. Germline V CDR1 and CDR2: SEHNR, FQNEAQ (reference sequence). The CDR3 protein is CASSPTGLFNEKLFF. As DNA, the CDR3 is TGTGCCAGCAGCCCTACAGGTCTGTTCAATGAAAAACTGTTTTTT.

The chain carries TRBV5-1 and TRBJ2-7, with 9 bases lining up with TRBD1. Per germline, CDR1 SGHRS and CDR2 YFSETQ. CDR3 length: 19 amino acids. V lost 4 bases to trimming and J lost 3 bases; unmatched junction nucleotides: 20. The CDR3 sequence is CASSPDRGQGVLIIYEQYF. The CDR3 coding sequence is TGCGCCAGCAGCCCAGATCGGGGACAGGGTGTTCTGATAATCTACGAGCAGTACTTC.

This clone was counted a single time. The V call is TRBV27, the J call TRBJ2-2, with 8 nucleotides matching TRBD1. The J segment lost 1 base and the V segment lost 5 bases, leaving 15 bases of the junction unmatched. The germline CDR1 and CDR2 sequences are MNHEY and SMNVEV (reference sequence). The CDR3 consists of 19 residues. Here the CDR3 reads CASSRTGPRPGVNTGELFF. The DNA for the CDR3 is TGTGCCAGCAGTCGGACAGGGCCCCGGCCTGGGGTGAACACCGGGGAGCTGTTTTTT.

The chain links TRBV10-3 to TRBJ1-2; 9 positions match TRBD1. There are 15 residues in the CDR3. Germline V gene lookup returns CDR1 ENHRY and CDR2 SYGVKD. The ends lost 5 bases at V and 9 bases at J; junction bases unmatched: 13. The CDR3, as DNA: TGTGCCATCAGTACTCACCGGGACAGGGTTTTTAGCTACACCTTC. It codes for CAISTHRDRVFSYTF.

At least ten counts were recorded for this clone. This sequence joins TRBV7-2 and TRBJ1-5, with D possibly TRBD1 on 6 matching bases. V shed 4 bases and J shed 5 bases, with 9 bases lying between them. Germline CDR1 and CDR2: SGHTA and FQGNSA. The CDR3 contains 13 residues. Written as DNA, the CDR3 is TGTGCCAGCAGCTACAGGGAAGATCAGCCCCAGCATTTT. Translation: CASSYREDQPQHF.

This clone was seen a handful of times. Here the CDR3 DNA reads TGTGCCAGCAGCCGTCAGGTGGGGGGGCAAGAGACCCAGTACTTC. Its translation: CASSRQVGGQETQYF. This chain links TRBV14 with TRBJ2-5; 7 bases line up with TRBD2. The CDR3 runs to 15 residues. The germline V gene encodes CDR1 SGHDN and CDR2 FVKESK. The V gene end was trimmed by 4 bases and the J gene end by 2 bases; junction bases not matched to a gene: 7.

The V gene is TRBV15, the J gene TRBJ1-5; D gene uncertain. CDR3 size: 13 residues. CDR1 and CDR2 (germline): LNHNV, YYDKDF (reference sequence). V shed 1 base and J shed 3 bases, with 4 bases lying between them. The CDR3 DNA sequence: TGTGCCACCAGCAGAGGACACAATCAGCCCCAGCATTTT. This encodes CATSRGHNQPQHF.

This chain joins TRBV7-9 and TRBJ2-5, with TRBD1 matching 7 bases. Germline values: CDR1 SEHNR, CDR2 FQNEAQ (reference sequence). Trimming removed 0 bases from V and 5 bases from J; junction bases left unmatched: 6. The CDR3 is 15 amino acids. The CDR3 coding sequence is TGTGCCAGCAGCTTAGCGTTAGGGGGCGGCGAGACCCAGTACTTC. Its protein product is CASSLALGGGETQYF.